Each of the 25 T cell receptor beta chains below was sequenced from the same sample in a study of blood T cell repertoires in COVID-19. The method was immunoSEQ multiplex PCR; TCRdb's version includes in-frame clones alone and lacks a portion of them. This table has tens of thousands of clones, 85% to 90% appearing once. The sequenced material came from peripheral blood. The receptors were sampled from a human donor in a cohort sampled during active COVID-19.

V is TRBV3-1 (or the pseudogene TRBV3-2) and J is TRBJ1-2; 7 nucleotides match TRBD1. The CDR3 extends over 16 amino acids. Germline V gives CDR1 LGHDT, CDR2 YNNKEL (reference sequence). After removal of 1 base from V and 6 bases from J, the junction contained 11 bases not matched to a gene. CDR3 bases: TGTGCCAGCAGCCAAGCTCTTGGGGACAGACCAAATGGCTACACCTTC. Residues: CASSQALGDRPNGYTF.

The rearrangement links TRBV19 to TRBJ1-5, with D unresolved. CDR3 length: 16 residues. Germline lookup yields CDR1 LNHDA and CDR2 SQIVND (reference sequence). V shed 3 bases and J shed 1 base, with 13 bases lying between them. The CDR3 region is CASSIGRSRSNQPQHF. The CDR3 nucleotides are TGTGCCAGTAGTATCGGCAGATCTAGAAGCAATCAGCCCCAGCATTTT.

The rearrangement joins TRBV29-1 to TRBJ2-2; 7 bases agree with TRBD1. Germline V gives CDR1 SQVTM, CDR2 ANQGSEA. CDR3 length: 14 amino acids. J was trimmed by 6 bases and V by 3 bases; bases with no gene match: 7. CDR3 DNA sequence: TGCAGCGTTGATACAGGGGATCATGCCGGGGAGCTGTTTTTT. Translating gives CSVDTGDHAGELFF.

V gene TRBV6-2 or TRBV6-3 combines with J gene TRBJ1-2, with 10 bases that match TRBD1. V lost 6 bases, J lost 7 bases, and 17 bases stayed unmatched. The CDR3 is made up of 17 amino acids. Germline V gene lookup returns CDR1 MNHEY and CDR2 SVGEGT. This CDR3 is CASSPSTGGGFRSGYTF. The CDR3 DNA is TGTGCCAGCAGCCCTTCGACAGGGGGCGGATTTCGGAGTGGCTACACCTTC.

V and J are TRBV28 and TRBJ1-4; TRBD1 matches 10 bases. Germline loops: CDR1 MDHEN, CDR2 SYDVKM. This CDR3 is built from 16 residues. V was clipped by 4 bases and J by 8 bases; unmatched bases: 10. Written as DNA, the CDR3 is TGTGCCAGCAGTTCCCCTTACGGGACAGGGGAGGAAAAACTGTTTTTT. It specifies CASSSPYGTGEEKLFF. The whole variable domain, remainder taken from reference TRBV28 and TRBJ1-4, is DVKVTQSSRYLVKRTGEKVFLECVQDMDHENMFWYRQDPGLGLRLIYFSYDVKMKEKGDIPEGYSVSREKKERFSLILESASTNQTSMYLCASSSPYGTGEEKLFFGSGTQLSVL.

The chain has TRBV10-2 and TRBJ1-1; possible D gene TRBD1, 5 bases. The V gene lost 6 bases and the J gene lost 4 bases, with 15 bases spanning the gap. The CDR3 has 14 residues. Looked up from germline, CDR1 is WSHSY and CDR2 is SAAADI. The CDR3 region has the DNA TGCGCCAGCAGCCAGGGACTTCTGATCACTGAAGCTTTCTTT. Translation: CASSQGLLITEAFF.

In DNA, the CDR3 is TGTGCCAGCAGTTCAGGGGAGTTCTACCAGCCCCAGCATTTT. Residues: CASSSGEFYQPQHF. This chain links TRBV6-2 or TRBV6-3 with TRBJ1-5, with D possibly matching TRBD1 (6 bases). The CDR3 totals 14 residues. Germline CDR1 MNHEY, CDR2 SVGEGT. V was cut by 4 bases and J by 7 bases, with 14 bases left in between.

CDR3 protein: CASSQINTGGAYNEQFF. CDR3 bases: TGCGCCAGCAGCCAAATCAATACAGGGGGCGCCTACAATGAGCAGTTCTTC. This chain links TRBV4-1 with TRBJ2-1; 9 bases align to TRBD1. Trimming took 2 bases from V and 2 from J; bases not matched to a gene: 7. CDR1 and CDR2 (germline): MGHRA, YSYEKL. This CDR3 contains 17 residues.

The genes are TRBV19 and TRBJ2-7; 7 bases are a match to TRBD2. Trimming removed 3 bases from V and 7 bases from J; junction bases left unmatched: 12. The CDR3 covers 15 residues. Germline values: CDR1 LNHDA, CDR2 SQIVND (reference sequence). CDR3 residues: CASSIGIGREGEQYF. The CDR3, as DNA: TGTGCCAGTAGTATTGGTATCGGCAGGGAGGGGGAGCAGTACTTC.

The chain combines TRBV19 with TRBJ2-7; 9 bases are a match to TRBD2. CDR1 and CDR2 (germline): LNHDA, SQIVND (reference sequence). CDR3 length: 15 amino acids. The junction had 6 bases not matched to a gene; V was cut back by 3 bases and J by 3 bases. In DNA, the CDR3 is TGTGCCAGTAGTATTGCGGCTAGCGGGGACTACGAGCAGTACTTC. Its protein is CASSIAASGDYEQYF.

The gene calls are TRBV10-3 and TRBJ2-2; maybe TRBD2 (6 bases). This CDR3 is 15 amino acids long. Germline V gene sequence: CDR1 ENHRY, CDR2 SYGVKD. V was shortened by 10 bases and J by 1 base, with 16 bases between the two germline ends. The CDR3 sequence: CATGGPSQNTGELFF. In DNA, the CDR3 is TGTGCCACCGGAGGGCCCTCCCAGAACACCGGGGAGCTGTTTTTT.

V gene TRBV10-3 combines with J gene TRBJ2-1; D is ambiguous. V was cut by 2 bases and J by 0 bases, with 8 bases left in between. This CDR3 spans 15 amino acids. Germline V gene lookup returns CDR1 ENHRY and CDR2 SYGVKD. CDR3 amino acids: CAISEGHPSYNEQFF. Written as DNA, the CDR3 is TGTGCCATCAGTGAGGGGCACCCCTCCTACAATGAGCAGTTCTTC.

This chain links TRBV2 with TRBJ2-7; 8 bases map to TRBD1. Germline lookup yields CDR1 SNHLY and CDR2 FYNNEI. This CDR3 is built from 14 residues. Unmatched junction bases numbered 5, after V lost 5 bases and J lost 2 bases. The CDR3 coding sequence is TGTGCCAGCAGTCGACAGGGGATTACCTACGAGCAGTACTTC. Translation gives CASSRQGITYEQYF.

This chain joins TRBV5-1 and TRBJ1-1, with TRBD1 matching 8 bases. J was trimmed by 1 base and V by 4 bases; bases with no gene match: 3. The germline V gene encodes CDR1 SGHRS and CDR2 YFSETQ. The CDR3 contains 14 residues. The DNA of the CDR3 is TGCGCCAGCAGCAGCGACAGGGGGAACACTGAAGCTTTCTTT. It translates to CASSSDRGNTEAFF.

The chain couples TRBV6-6 to TRBJ1-3; weak D call: TRBD1 (5 bases). Trimming took off 6 bases at V and 4 bases at J, with 19 bases between the two ends. The CDR3 is 16 amino acids. Germline assignment: CDR1 MNHNY and CDR2 SVGAGI (reference sequence). CDR3 DNA: TGTGCCAGCAGCCCTAGGGGCTCCTCTTCCGGAAACACCATATATTTT. Translated, it gives CASSPRGSSSGNTIYF.

This clone came up a few times. This chain links TRBV9 with TRBJ1-6; TRBD1 might be the D (5 bases). Trimming removed 4 bases at V and 8 bases at J, with 19 bases between. CDR1 and CDR2 from the germline V gene are SGDLS and YYNGEE. The CDR3 runs to 16 residues. Here the CDR3 DNA reads TGTGCCAGCAGCTCGAGTCTAGAGCAGGGATATTCACCCCTCCACTTT. It yields the protein CASSSSLEQGYSPLHF. Supplemented by reference TRBV9 and TRBJ1-6, the full variable domain reads DSGVTQTPKHLITATGQRVTLRCSPRSGDLSVYWYQQSLDQGLQFLIQYYNGEERAKGNILERFSAQQFPDLHSELNLSSLELGDSALYFCASSSSLEQGYSPLHFGNGTRLTVT.

The gene calls are TRBV30 and TRBJ1-2; D not resolved. This CDR3 comprises 16 residues. V was pared by 1 base and J by 3 bases, with 18 bases between. Germline values: CDR1 GTSNPN, CDR2 SVGIG (reference sequence). CDR3 in DNA: TGTGCCTGGAGTGCCGCCGACATCCCTCGAGACTATGGCTACACCTTC. This gives the protein CAWSAADIPRDYGYTF. Complete variable domain (other parts from reference TRBV30 and TRBJ1-2): SQTIHQWPATLVQPVGSPLSLECTVEGTSNPNLYWYRQAAGRGLQLLFYSVGIGQISSEVPQNLSASRPQDRQFILSSKKLLLSDSGFYLCAWSAADIPRDYGYTFGSGTRLTVV.

The chain is built from TRBV18 and TRBJ2-7; 8 nucleotides agree with TRBD1. With V trimmed by 0 bases and J by 6 bases, 13 bases remained unmatched. The CDR3 extends over 17 amino acids. Germline V CDR1 and CDR2: KGHSH, LQKENI. The DNA of the CDR3 is TGTGCCAGCTCACCACCGGGGTTCAGGACAGGGATCTCCGAGCAGTACTTC. This sequence encodes CASSPPGFRTGISEQYF. The whole variable domain, remainder taken from reference TRBV18 and TRBJ2-7, is NAGVMQNPRHLVRRRGQEARLRCSPMKGHSHVYWYRQLPEEGLKFMVYLQKENIIDESGMPKERFSAEFPKEGPSILRIQQVVRGDSAAYFCASSPPGFRTGISEQYFGPGTRLTVT.

This clone appeared a single time. The rearrangement joins TRBV11-2 to TRBJ2-7, with 7 bases fitting TRBD1. The CDR3 has 16 residues. Germline CDR1 reads SGHAT; CDR2 reads FQNNGV. J gave up 1 base and V 2 bases, and 8 bases lay outside the gene matches. In DNA, the CDR3 is TGTGCCAGCAGCTTACCCTTGAGGGGGCCTTCCTACGAGCAGTACTTC. It yields the protein CASSLPLRGPSYEQYF.

Details on this clone: A read error may account for a junction end that differs from germline. The chain recombines TRBV14 with TRBJ2-3; tentatively, D is TRBD2 (5 bases). Looked up from germline, CDR1 is SGHDN and CDR2 is FVKESK. The CDR3 runs to 13 residues. The CDR3 loop reads CASSQNGVGVTFF. The CDR3 nucleotides are TGTGCCAGCAGCCAAAACGGGGTTGGTGTAACGTTCTTT.

This clone was detected once. The CDR3 DNA follows: TGTGCCAGCAAAGACAACTACAATGAGCAGTTCTTC. Translated, it gives CASKDNYNEQFF. This chain joins TRBV12-3 or TRBV12-4 and TRBJ2-1; D gene ambiguous. Trimming left V 7 bases short and J 3 bases short, with 7 bases between. The CDR3 spans 12 residues.

The CDR3 loop reads CASSLSEGVYGYTF. The CDR3 region has the DNA TGTGCCAGCAGTTTATCGGAAGGGGTCTATGGCTACACCTTC. The rearrangement joins TRBV27 to TRBJ1-2; possible D gene TRBD1, 5 bases. The CDR3 loop spans 14 amino acids. Trimming took 0 bases from V and 4 from J, leaving 9 bases between them. The V gene's germline CDR1 is MNHEY and CDR2 SMNVEV (reference sequence).

The chain's CDR3 is CASSPPNRGRRANTGELFF. The CDR3 nucleotides are TGTGCCAGCAGCCCCCCTAACAGGGGGCGAAGAGCGAACACCGGGGAGCTGTTTTTT. J is TRBJ2-2 and V is TRBV5-6; 9 nucleotides match TRBD1. The CDR3 length is 19 residues. The germline gives CDR1 SGHDT, CDR2 YYEEEE. Trimming took 4 bases from V and 0 from J; bases not matched to a gene: 13.

The chain recombines TRBV6-6 with TRBJ1-3; D is ambiguous. Germline values: CDR1 MNHNY, CDR2 SVGAGI (reference sequence). The length of the CDR3 is 16 residues. V dropped 2 bases and J dropped 0 bases, with 11 bases sitting between them. CDR3 sequence reads: CASSYGRTDSGNTIYF. DNA of the CDR3: TGTGCCAGCAGTTACGGGCGGACTGACTCTGGAAACACCATATATTTT.

This chain joins TRBV10-3 and TRBJ2-5; TRBD1 might be the D (5 bases). This CDR3 has 15 residues. V was shortened by 2 bases and J by 5 bases, with 15 bases between the two germline ends. CDR1 and CDR2 from the germline V gene are ENHRY and SYGVKD. The CDR3 here is CAISEGVRESETQYF. In DNA form, the CDR3 reads TGTGCCATCAGTGAGGGGGTCAGGGAATCGGAGACCCAGTACTTC.